The 24 T cell receptor beta chains presented below share a single source sample, sequenced in a study of T cell responses to AZD1222 COVID-19 vaccine. Sequenced by immunoSEQ multiplex PCR; TCRdb stores in-frame clones only, minus some. The sample shows 90,000 to 100,000 clones, over 75% of them seen only once. The source was peripheral blood, collected on day 0 of AZD1222 vaccination. These receptors all stem from an adult in good health.

V gene TRBV30 combines with J gene TRBJ1-2, with no clear D. V lost 2 bases to trimming and J lost 2 bases, with 9 bases between them. Germline loops: CDR1 GTSNPN, CDR2 SVGIG (reference sequence). CDR3 length: 13 amino acids. The CDR3 spells CAWSKEQNYGYTF. In DNA, the CDR3 is TGTGCCTGGAGTAAGGAACAGAACTATGGCTACACCTTC.

This clone was seen just once. The genes are TRBV4-1 and TRBJ2-7; TRBD2 aligns across 9 bases. There are 19 residues in the CDR3. Germline CDR1 and CDR2: MGHRA and YSYEKL. The V and J ends lost 3 bases and 1 base, in that order; junction bases with no gene match: 16. The CDR3 sequence is CASSHSTGWSSGDSYEQYF. CDR3 DNA: TGCGCCAGCAGCCATAGCACAGGGTGGTCTAGCGGGGATTCCTACGAGCAGTACTTC.

This chain connects TRBV5-1 to TRBJ2-3, with 8 nucleotides matching TRBD2. This CDR3 is 15 amino acids long. Germline assignment: CDR1 SGHRS and CDR2 YFSETQ. V shed 0 bases and J 7 bases; nucleotides not matched to a gene: 7. CDR3 DNA sequence: TGCGCCAGCAGCTTGGCCCCGAGCGGGAGTAATACGCAGTATTTT. This encodes CASSLAPSGSNTQYF.

V and J are TRBV7-2 and TRBJ2-7; D uncertain. The CDR3 is 13 residues long. Trimming pared 1 base from V and 0 bases from J, leaving 4 bases between. CDR1 is SGHTA and CDR2 is FQGNSA in the germline V gene. The CDR3, as DNA: TGTGCCAGCAGCTTAGACAGCTCCTACGAGCAGTACTTC. It yields the protein CASSLDSSYEQYF.

In this sample, this clone turned up once. V and J are TRBV2 and TRBJ1-2, with TRBD1 identical over 8 bases. Germline CDR1 and CDR2: SNHLY and FYNNEI. Unmatched junction bases numbered 3, after V lost 1 base and J lost 5 bases. The CDR3 extends over 14 amino acids. The CDR3 bases are TGTGCCAGCAGTGAAGACAGGGGGTTATATGGCTACACCTTC. It encodes CASSEDRGLYGYTF.

This clone was counted a few times. V and J are TRBV7-8 and TRBJ2-7; 9 bases agree with TRBD2. In germline, CDR1 is SGHVS, CDR2 FQNEAQ. The CDR3 is made up of 12 amino acids. V dropped 4 bases and J dropped 9; count of bases not matched to a gene: 4. This CDR3 reads CASSWTSEVQYF. CDR3 DNA: TGTGCCAGCAGCTGGACTAGCGAGGTGCAGTACTTC.

This clone has more than one count but fewer than ten. The chain couples TRBV11-2 to TRBJ2-3; the D is unclear. Trimming cost V 0 bases and J 1 base, with 8 bases left between them. The CDR3 consists of 15 residues. Germline V gene lookup returns CDR1 SGHAT and CDR2 FQNNGV. CDR3 in DNA: TGTGCCAGCAGCTTAGATGGAACAGGCACAGATACGCAGTATTTT. This codes for CASSLDGTGTDTQYF. Looking up the rest from reference TRBV11-2 and TRBJ2-3 gives the full variable domain: EAGVAQSPRYKIIEKRQSVAFWCNPISGHATLYWYQQILGQGPKLLIQFQNNGVVDDSQLPKDRFSAERLKGVDSTLKIQPAKLEDSAVYLCASSLDGTGTDTQYFGPGTRLTVL.

This chain joins TRBV5-1 and TRBJ2-1; 9 nucleotides agree with TRBD2. V was pared by 7 bases and J by 3 bases, with 5 bases of the junction left unmatched. This CDR3 contains 14 residues. Looked up from germline, CDR1 is SGHRS and CDR2 is YFSETQ. The CDR3 loop is CASRGLADYNEQFF. CDR3 DNA: TGCGCCAGCCGGGGACTAGCAGACTACAATGAGCAGTTCTTC.

The genes are TRBV6-2 or TRBV6-3 and TRBJ2-5; D perhaps matches TRBD1 (6 bases). There are 15 residues in the CDR3. The germline V gene encodes CDR1 MNHEY and CDR2 SVGEGT. Trimming shortened V by 5 bases and J by 0 bases, and 13 bases separated the two germline ends. CDR3 protein: CASSNPQGNQETQYF. The CDR3 region has the DNA TGTGCCAGCAGTAACCCACAGGGTAACCAAGAGACCCAGTACTTC.

CDR3 nucleotide sequence: TGTGCCAGCAGCCCCGCGGGGGCCACTGAAGCTTTCTTT. As protein: CASSPAGATEAFF. This rearrangement joins TRBV7-3 to TRBJ1-1, with D tentatively TRBD1 (6 bases). The CDR3 has 13 residues. Germline CDR1 reads SGHTA; CDR2 reads FQGTGA. V gave up 5 bases and J gave up 4 bases, with 11 bases separating them.

V usage is TRBV19 and J usage is TRBJ2-1; D is possibly TRBD2 (6 bases). Germline CDR1 LNHDA, CDR2 SQIVND (reference sequence). The CDR3 runs 15 residues. Between the trimmed V and J ends, which lost 3 bases and 0 bases, there was a span of 9 bases. The CDR3: CASSISGGSYNEQFF. CDR3 in DNA: TGTGCCAGTAGTATTAGCGGAGGCTCCTACAATGAGCAGTTCTTC.

The genes are TRBV11-1 and TRBJ2-3; TRBD1 agrees at 8 bases. The ends lost 3 bases at V and 4 bases at J; junction bases unmatched: 3. The germline V gene encodes CDR1 SGHAT and CDR2 FQDESV (reference sequence). The length of the CDR3 is 14 residues. The chain's CDR3 is CASSLDRVADTQYF. The CDR3 DNA follows: TGTGCCAGCAGCTTGGACAGGGTAGCAGATACGCAGTATTTT.

This clone has only a few counts. This chain joins TRBV5-4 and TRBJ2-1; 8 nucleotides line up with TRBD2. V was pared by 0 bases and J by 8 bases, with 10 bases of the junction left unmatched. Germline V lookup: CDR1 SGHNT, CDR2 YYREEE (reference sequence). The length of the CDR3 is 16 residues. DNA of the CDR3: TGTGCCAGCAGCTTGGAGGGACTAGGTCGAGGGGATGAGCAGTTCTTC. Translating gives CASSLEGLGRGDEQFF.

V is TRBV7-3 and J is TRBJ2-3; 10 bases are shared with TRBD2. The CDR3 runs 13 residues. Trimming took 5 bases from V and 5 from J; bases not matched to a gene: 1. The V gene's germline CDR1 is SGHTA and CDR2 FQGTGA. The CDR3 DNA reads TGTGCCAGCAGCCGGACTAGCGGAGATACGCAGTATTTT. It translates to CASSRTSGDTQYF. Full variable domain (outside the CDR3, taken from reference TRBV7-3 and TRBJ2-3): GAGVSQTPSNKVTEKGKYVELRCDPISGHTALYWYRQSLGQGPEFLIYFQGTGAADDSGLPNDRFFAVRPEGSVSTLKIQRTERGDSAVYLCASSRTSGDTQYFGPGTRLTVL.

This clone was observed a single time. The CDR3 reads CAWSPIVREQFF. CDR3 nucleotide sequence: TGTGCCTGGAGTCCGATTGTAAGGGAGCAGTTCTTC. The chain combines TRBV30 with TRBJ2-1; no definite D call. CDR3 length equals 12 residues. Deletions cut 2 bases from V and 10 bases from J, with 12 bases between. Germline-derived CDR1 and CDR2 are GTSNPN and SVGIG (reference sequence).

The rearrangement uses TRBV3-1 (or the pseudogene TRBV3-2) and TRBJ1-1; the D is unclear. The germline gives CDR1 LGHDT, CDR2 YNNKEL (reference sequence). Trimming cost V 3 bases and J 7 bases, with 9 bases left between them. The CDR3 has 12 amino acids. The CDR3 reads CASSHSGDEAFF. The CDR3 DNA reads TGTGCCAGCAGCCATAGCGGAGATGAAGCTTTCTTT.

The chain is built from TRBV7-2 and TRBJ1-1; the D is unclear. Germline V gene data show CDR1 as SGHTA and CDR2 as FQGNSA. V lost 1 base and J lost 1, with 7 bases in between. CDR3 length equals 14 residues. The DNA for the CDR3 is TGTGCCAGCAGCTTAGTCCCACCGAACACTGAAGCTTTCTTT. Translated, it gives CASSLVPPNTEAFF.

The chain carries TRBV6-2 or TRBV6-3 and TRBJ2-7; D is perhaps TRBD2 (6 bases). CDR3 length: 14 residues. The germline CDR1 and CDR2 sequences are MNHEY and SVGEGT. The germline V and J ends were trimmed by 2 bases and 2 bases, with 10 bases remaining between them. The CDR3 spells CASSYAGSTYEQYF. CDR3 bases: TGTGCCAGCAGTTACGCGGGATCGACCTACGAGCAGTACTTC.

The rearrangement joins TRBV21-1 to TRBJ1-1. TRBV21-1 is given as a pseudogene. This CDR3 has 15 residues. CDR3 loop: CASSKTQTLNTEAFF. CDR3 coding DNA: TGTGCCAGCAGCAAAACACAGACTTTGAACACTGAAGCTTTCTTT.

The chain recombines TRBV4-1 with TRBJ1-6; unclear D gene. CDR1 is MGHRA, CDR2 YSYEKL, per germline. This CDR3 is built from 15 residues. V was shortened by 3 bases and J by 7 bases, with 13 bases between the two germline ends. The CDR3: CASSHPGSPNSPLHF. The DNA of the CDR3 is TGCGCCAGCAGCCACCCCGGGTCCCCAAATTCACCCCTCCACTTT.

The V call is TRBV27, the J call TRBJ2-7; perhaps TRBD2 as D (6 bases). From germline, CDR1 is MNHEY and CDR2 SMNVEV (reference sequence). Trimming left V 0 bases short and J 3 bases short, with 9 bases between. CDR3 length: 14 residues. The CDR3 region is CASSLSGTFYEQYF. DNA of the CDR3: TGTGCCAGCAGTTTATCCGGGACTTTCTACGAGCAGTACTTC.

The chain joins TRBV6-5 to TRBJ2-1, with D perhaps matching TRBD1 or TRBD2 (5 bases each). Germline CDR1 and CDR2: MNHEY and SVGAGI. The CDR3 is 15 residues long. V gave up 5 bases and J gave up 5 bases, with 16 bases separating them. CDR3 DNA: TGTGCCAGCAGTCGGGGACGGACGGCAAACAATGAGCAGTTCTTC. Protein sequence: CASSRGRTANNEQFF.

Note on this clone: The junction differs from germline at one of its ends, possibly a read error. The chain employs TRBV5-6 and TRBJ2-3; 9 bases fit TRBD1. The V gene's germline CDR1 is SGHDT and CDR2 YYEEEE. CDR3 length: 15 amino acids. The CDR3 DNA follows: TGTGCCAGCAGCTTCACGGGACAGGGCACCGATACGCAGTATTTT. It translates to CASSFTGQGTDTQYF.

The chain is built from TRBV5-4 and TRBJ1-1; no clear D. CDR3 size: 12 residues. V was shortened by 1 base and J by 4 bases, with 5 bases between the two germline ends. Germline V CDR1 and CDR2: SGHNT, YYREEE (reference sequence). As DNA, the CDR3 is TGTGCCAGCAGCTTGAGGAGCACTGAAGCTTTCTTT. This encodes CASSLRSTEAFF.